This TCR beta chain is drawn from a study of regulatory T cells in long-lasting Graves disease. Across the whole study: Antithyroid drugs had been taken under 3 months by newly diagnosed Graves' patients.

This clonotype was counted ten times or more. Time point denoted: newly diagnosed GD, antithyroid drugs for less than 3 months. RNA from PBMCs was the source of the TCR library. The CDR3 has 14 residues. The V end lost 1 base, the J end lost 7 bases, and 13 bases lay between the germline ends. TCR beta libraries were built with iRepertoire HTBI primers and Arm-PCR of CDR3 regions. TCRdb recomputed calls from the multiplex PCR reads with MiXCR, one row per CDR3 protein. This table has about 220,000 distinct CDR3 sequences, roughly a fifth appearing once. The same data also went into a second study, on T cells in Graves' hyperthyroidism and ophthalmopathy. This second study says: The authors' 13 V-J model separated ophthalmopathy from stable hyperthyroidism.

The chain links TRBV12-3 or TRBV12-4 to TRBJ1-2; D is undetermined. The sequence was collected from a woman aged 25 to 39 with Graves disease. Sequencing was performed on peripheral blood mononuclear cells (PBMCs), taken at new diagnosis, from a patient treated with antithyroid drugs. The CDR3 here is CASSLVGSVFGYTF. In DNA form, the CDR3 reads TGTGCCAGCAGTTTAGTCGGAAGTGTCTTTGGCTACACCTTC.